A selection of T cell receptor beta chains follows, all from one sample in a study of regulatory T cells in long-lasting Graves disease. TCRdb ran MiXCR on the multiplex PCR reads and lists one entry per CDR3 protein. Here the sample spans 500,000 to 700,000 distinct CDR3 sequences, roughly 16% being singletons. The same sample was also used in a study of T cells in Graves' hyperthyroidism and ophthalmopathy.

Sequenced material: peripheral blood mononuclear cells (PBMCs), taken at new diagnosis, from a patient treated with antithyroid drugs. Every receptor here comes from a woman in her twenties or thirties with Graves disease. The CDR3 runs from the conserved cysteine through the conserved F or W. Each record gives: clone size, J gene, V gene, D gene, CDR3 protein, CDR3 DNA. A D gene is named only where the DNA matches it firmly. The size field is filled for only some rows; it gives once, few, many or a size class.

size: many
J: TRBJ1-2
V: TRBV28
D: NA
CDR3: CASSGGANYGYTF
DNA: TGTGCCAGCAGCGGGGGAGCTAACTATGGCTACACCTTC

size: NA
J: TRBJ1-6
V: TRBV10-3
D: NA
CDR3: CAISEGDRTIYDSPLHF
DNA: TGTGCCATCAGTGAGGGCGATAGGACCATCTACGATTCACCCCTCCACTTT

size: many
J: TRBJ2-1
V: TRBV28
D: TRBD2
CDR3: CASTLREAGGEQFF
DNA: TGTGCCAGCACCCTCCGGGAGGCCGGAGGTGAGCAGTTCTTC

size: many
J: TRBJ2-1
V: TRBV29-1
D: TRBD1
CDR3: CSLWLGTGGNEQFF
DNA: TGCAGCTTATGGTTGGGGACAGGGGGTAATGAGCAGTTCTTC

size: NA
J: TRBJ2-4
V: TRBV7-2
D: TRBD1
CDR3: CASSLYGTEYGDIQYF
DNA: TGTGCCAGCAGCTTATACGGGACAGAATATGGGGACATTCAGTACTTC

size: NA
J: TRBJ2-2
V: TRBV7-2
D: NA
CDR3: CASSLASLVGNTGELFF
DNA: TGTGCCAGCAGCTTAGCTAGCCTAGTGGGAAACACCGGGGAGCTGTTTTTT

size: NA
J: TRBJ2-7
V: TRBV18
D: NA
CDR3: CASSEGFPYEQYF
DNA: TGTGCCAGCTCTGAAGGGTTTCCCTACGAGCAGTACTTC

size: NA
J: TRBJ1-6
V: TRBV5-1
D: TRBD1
CDR3: CASRAPGTANSPLHF
DNA: TGCGCCAGCAGGGCTCCTGGGACAGCTAATTCACCCCTCCACTTT

size: many
J: TRBJ2-1
V: TRBV12-3/TRBV12-4
D: TRBD2
CDR3: CASRTTSGRRDQFF
DNA: TGTGCCAGCAGGACGACTAGCGGGAGGCGTGATCAGTTCTTC

size: NA
J: TRBJ2-2
V: TRBV27
D: TRBD1
CDR3: CASKGAWDSITGELFF
DNA: TGTGCCAGCAAAGGGGCATGGGACAGCATCACCGGGGAGCTGTTTTTT

size: many
J: TRBJ2-1
V: TRBV7-2
D: NA
CDR3: CASSSRLYAIEQFF
DNA: TGTGCCAGCAGCTCCAGGTTGTACGCCATTGAGCAGTTCTTC

size: many
J: TRBJ2-1
V: TRBV5-1
D: NA
CDR3: CASSFFLGDEQFF
DNA: TGCGCCAGCAGCTTTTTCCTGGGCGATGAGCAGTTCTTC

size: NA
J: TRBJ2-7
V: TRBV29-1
D: TRBD1
CDR3: CSVLATGQVPYEQYF
DNA: TGCAGCGTACTCGCTACGGGACAGGTACCTTACGAGCAGTACTTC

size: NA
J: TRBJ1-1
V: TRBV27
D: NA
CDR3: CASSLQGLTEAFF
DNA: TGTGCCAGCAGTTTACAGGGGCTGACTGAAGCTTTCTTT

size: many
J: TRBJ2-7
V: TRBV16
D: NA
CDR3: CASSQGPVRHEQYF
DNA: TGTGCCAGCAGCCAAGGACCCGTTAGGCACGAGCAGTACTTC

size: few
J: TRBJ1-2
V: TRBV13
D: NA
CDR3: CASSLMGASYGYTF
DNA: TGTGCCAGCAGCTTGATGGGGGCAAGCTATGGCTACACCTTC

size: few
J: TRBJ2-5
V: TRBV19
D: TRBD2
CDR3: CASSTIAGRGETQYF
DNA: TGTGCCAGTAGTACCATAGCGGGCCGTGGGGAGACCCAGTACTTC

size: NA
J: TRBJ2-5
V: TRBV13
D: TRBD2
CDR3: CASSLREGHFRETQYF
DNA: TGTGCCAGCAGCTTGCGGGAGGGCCATTTTAGAGAGACCCAGTACTTC

size: few
J: TRBJ2-2
V: TRBV7-3
D: TRBD1
CDR3: CASSAGQGAGELFF
DNA: TGTGCCAGCAGCGCGGGACAGGGGGCCGGGGAGCTGTTTTTT

size: many
J: TRBJ2-5
V: TRBV20-1
D: NA
CDR3: CSVGLVGETQYF
DNA: TGCAGTGTAGGGCTAGTCGGGGAGACCCAGTACTTC